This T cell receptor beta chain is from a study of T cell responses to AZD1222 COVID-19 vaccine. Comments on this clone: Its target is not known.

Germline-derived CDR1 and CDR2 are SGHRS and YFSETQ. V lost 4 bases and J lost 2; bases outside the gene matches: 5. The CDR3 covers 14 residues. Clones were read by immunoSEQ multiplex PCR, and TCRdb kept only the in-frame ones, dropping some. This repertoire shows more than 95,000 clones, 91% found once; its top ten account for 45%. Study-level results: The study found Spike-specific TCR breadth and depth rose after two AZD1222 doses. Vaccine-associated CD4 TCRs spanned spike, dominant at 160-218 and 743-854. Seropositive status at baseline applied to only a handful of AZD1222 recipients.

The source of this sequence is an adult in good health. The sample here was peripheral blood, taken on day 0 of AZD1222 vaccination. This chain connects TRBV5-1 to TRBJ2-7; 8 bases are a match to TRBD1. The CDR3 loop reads CASSQGQAPYEQYF. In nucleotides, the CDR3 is TGCGCCAGCAGCCAGGGACAGGCCCCCTACGAGCAGTACTTC.